This TCR beta chain is drawn from a study of immune characterization of retroperitoneal liposarcoma. Using its own MiXCR run on the PCR reads, TCRdb lists one record per CDR3 protein. The sample has 2,000 to 2,500 distinct CDR3 sequences, over 40% seen once. Per germline, CDR1 MNHNS and CDR2 SASEGT. The CDR3 is 14 amino acids. Deletions cut 1 base from V and 5 bases from J, with 11 bases between. This receptor was taken from a male donor with retroperitoneal liposarcoma. The sample comprised tumor tissue. V is TRBV6-1 and J is TRBJ1-2; the D gene is possibly TRBD1 (5 bases). This chain's CDR3 is CASSEGGIGYGYTF. The CDR3 DNA is TGTGCCAGCAGTGAAGGGGGCATAGGGTATGGCTACACCTTC.